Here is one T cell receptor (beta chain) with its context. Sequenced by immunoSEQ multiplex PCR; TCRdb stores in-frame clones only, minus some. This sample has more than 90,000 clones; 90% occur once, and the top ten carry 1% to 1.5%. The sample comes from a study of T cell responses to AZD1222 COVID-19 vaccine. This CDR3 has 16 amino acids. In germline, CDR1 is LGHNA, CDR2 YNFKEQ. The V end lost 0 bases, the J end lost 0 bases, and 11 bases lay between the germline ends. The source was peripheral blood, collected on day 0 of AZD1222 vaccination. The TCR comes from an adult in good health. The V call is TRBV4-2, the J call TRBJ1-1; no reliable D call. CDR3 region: CASSQDGARLNTEAFF. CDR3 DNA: TGTGCCAGCAGCCAAGACGGCGCGCGGCTGAACACTGAAGCTTTCTTT.